A single TCR beta chain is shown here with its context. How the authors handled the data: Reference gene primer amplification gave estimated nucleated cell counts. The repertoire was sequenced with immunoSEQ multiplex PCR; TCRdb's copy has only in-frame clones and lacks some. The V and J calls and clone size were taken over from that table, and D and trimming were inferred from the DNA. The sample carries about 220,000 clones, under 90% recorded once. The data were taken from a study of blood T cell repertoires in COVID-19. Study at large: Material from acute and convalescent COVID-19 was sourced from the United States, Italy and Spain.

Germline V gives CDR1 KGHSH, CDR2 LQKENI. Trimming pared 1 base from V and 5 bases from J, leaving 11 bases between. This CDR3 is 14 amino acids long. This chain joins TRBV18 and TRBJ2-5, with D uncertain. Material for sequencing was peripheral blood. This sequence originates from an older woman who had recovered from COVID-19. The chain's CDR3 is CASSPQTVAETQYF. In DNA form, the CDR3 reads TGTGCCAGCTCACCACAGACTGTTGCTGAGACCCAGTACTTC. Full variable domain (rest looked up from reference TRBV18 and TRBJ2-5): NAGVMQNPRHLVRRRGQEARLRCSPMKGHSHVYWYRQLPEEGLKFMVYLQKENIIDESGMPKERFSAEFPKEGPSILRIQQVVRGDSAAYFCASSPQTVAETQYFGPGTRLLVL.